This T cell receptor (beta chain) was documented in a study of shared T cell receptors in the human thymus. The germline gives CDR1 MNHEY, CDR2 SVGAGI. V lost 5 bases, J lost 1 base, and 3 bases stayed unmatched. CDR3 length equals 14 residues. Generated by immunoSEQ multiplex PCR, the TCRdb table keeps only in-frame clones and is missing some. This table holds hundreds of thousands of clones, around 87% found once. The sample was also reused in another study, on human thymus T cells. As that report states: It was healthy Finnish infants having corrective surgery for congenital heart defects who were the donors. Thymic material originated from resections removed in the course of corrective heart surgery. V and J genes seemed to be used with bias in thymic and blood repertoires. Related research reported highly overlapping thymic repertoires among unrelated individuals.

The sample taken for sequencing was thymocytes. The gene calls are TRBV6-5 and TRBJ2-3, with TRBD2 identical over 7 bases. This clonotype originated in a boy in the first two years of life with a congenital heart defect. For the CDR3, the DNA is TGTGCCAGCAGTGGAGCGGGATGCACAGATACGCAGTATTTT. Its translation is CASSGAGCTDTQYF.